This T cell receptor beta chain was sequenced during a study of blood T cell repertoires in COVID-19. Study in general: Researchers got acute and convalescent COVID-19 samples from the United States, Italy and Spain.

The germline V and J ends were trimmed by 3 bases and 2 bases, with 17 bases remaining between them. CDR3 length: 16 residues. The germline V gene encodes CDR1 SGHDT and CDR2 YYEEEE. The method was immunoSEQ multiplex PCR; TCRdb's version includes in-frame clones alone and lacks a portion of them. This table has roughly 46,000 clones, approximately 90% appearing once. V and J are TRBV5-6 and TRBJ1-2; maybe TRBD1 (5 bases). The sequence derives from a woman between 50 and 59 years old who had recovered from COVID-19. Sequences were obtained from PBMCs or T cells enriched from blood (not recorded which). CDR3 loop: CASSYIPGLKNYGYTF. The CDR3 DNA is TGTGCCAGCAGCTACATCCCGGGACTGAAAAACTATGGCTACACCTTC.